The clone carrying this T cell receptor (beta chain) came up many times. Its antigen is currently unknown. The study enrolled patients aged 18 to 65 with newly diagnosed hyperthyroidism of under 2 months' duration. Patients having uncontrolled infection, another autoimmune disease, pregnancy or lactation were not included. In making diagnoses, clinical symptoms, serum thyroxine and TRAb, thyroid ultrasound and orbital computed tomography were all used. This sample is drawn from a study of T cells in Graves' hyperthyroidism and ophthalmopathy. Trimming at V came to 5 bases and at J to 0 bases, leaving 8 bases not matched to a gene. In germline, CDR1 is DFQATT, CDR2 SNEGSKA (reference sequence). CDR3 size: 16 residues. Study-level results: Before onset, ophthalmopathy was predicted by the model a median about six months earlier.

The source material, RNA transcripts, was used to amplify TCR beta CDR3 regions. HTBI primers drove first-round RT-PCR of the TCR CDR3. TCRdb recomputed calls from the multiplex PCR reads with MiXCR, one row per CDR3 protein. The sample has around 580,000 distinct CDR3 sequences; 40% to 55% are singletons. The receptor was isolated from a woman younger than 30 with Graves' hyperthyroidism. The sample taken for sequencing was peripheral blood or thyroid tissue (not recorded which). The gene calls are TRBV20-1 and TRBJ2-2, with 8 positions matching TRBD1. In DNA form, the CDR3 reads TGCAGTGCTCCAATTCGGACAGGGACGAACACCGGGGAGCTGTTTTTT. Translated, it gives CSAPIRTGTNTGELFF.